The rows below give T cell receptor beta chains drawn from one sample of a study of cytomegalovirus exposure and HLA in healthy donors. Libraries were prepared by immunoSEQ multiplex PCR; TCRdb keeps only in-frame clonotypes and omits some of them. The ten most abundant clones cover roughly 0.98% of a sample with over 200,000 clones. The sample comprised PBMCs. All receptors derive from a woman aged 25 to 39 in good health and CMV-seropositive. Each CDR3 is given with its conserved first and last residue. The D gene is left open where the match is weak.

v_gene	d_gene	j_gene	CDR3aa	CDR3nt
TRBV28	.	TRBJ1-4	CASSWGATNEKLFF	TGTGCCAGCAGCTGGGGGGCAACTAATGAAAAACTGTTTTTT
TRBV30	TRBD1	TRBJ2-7	CAWSLPPGQGFYEQYF	TGTGCCTGGAGCCTACCTCCGGGACAGGGGTTTTACGAGCAGTACTTC
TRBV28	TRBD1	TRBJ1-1	CASSHYRGTEAFF	TGTGCCAGCAGTCATTACAGGGGAACTGAAGCTTTCTTT
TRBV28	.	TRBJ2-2	CASREGRPSDTGELFF	TGTGCCAGCAGGGAGGGGCGGCCCTCGGACACCGGGGAGCTGTTTTTT
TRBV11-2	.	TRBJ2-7	CASSLESGLYEQYF	TGTGCCAGCAGCTTAGAGTCCGGACTCTACGAGCAGTACTTC
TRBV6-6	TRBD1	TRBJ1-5	CASSPGTGVNQPQHF	TGTGCCAGCAGTCCCGGGACAGGGGTAAATCAGCCCCAGCATTTT
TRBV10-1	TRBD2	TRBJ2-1	CASSESSGGPYEQFF	TGCGCCAGCAGTGAGTCTAGCGGGGGGCCCTATGAGCAGTTCTTC
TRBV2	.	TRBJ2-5	CARGGTAQETQYF	TGTGCCAGGGGCGGGACGGCACAAGAGACCCAGTACTTC
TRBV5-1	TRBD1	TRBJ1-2	CASSLGQGGGYTF	TGCGCCAGCAGCTTGGGACAGGGAGGAGGCTACACCTTC
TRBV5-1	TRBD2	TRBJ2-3	CASSSGLAGPTDTQYF	TGCGCCAGCAGCTCGGGACTAGCGGGGCCCACAGATACGCAGTATTTT
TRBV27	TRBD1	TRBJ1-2	CASSLKGGNGYTF	TGTGCCAGCAGTTTAAAAGGGGGCAACGGCTACACCTTC
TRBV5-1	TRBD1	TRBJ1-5	CASSFGQGEQPQHF	TGCGCCAGCAGCTTTGGGCAGGGGGAGCAGCCCCAGCATTTT
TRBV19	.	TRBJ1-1	CASRGGGVTEAFF	TGTGCCAGTAGAGGGGGGGGTGTCACTGAAGCTTTCTTT